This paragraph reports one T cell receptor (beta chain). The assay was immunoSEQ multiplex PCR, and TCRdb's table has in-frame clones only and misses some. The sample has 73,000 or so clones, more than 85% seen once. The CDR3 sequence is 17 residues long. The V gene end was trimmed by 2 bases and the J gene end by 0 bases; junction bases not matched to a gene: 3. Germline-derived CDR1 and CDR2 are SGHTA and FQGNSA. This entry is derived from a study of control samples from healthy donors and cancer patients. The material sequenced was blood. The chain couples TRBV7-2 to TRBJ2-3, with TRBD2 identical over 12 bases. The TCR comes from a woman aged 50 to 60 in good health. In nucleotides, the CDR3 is TGTGCCAGCAGCTTAAGGCTAGCGGGAGGGAGCACAGATACGCAGTATTTT. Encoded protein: CASSLRLAGGSTDTQYF.